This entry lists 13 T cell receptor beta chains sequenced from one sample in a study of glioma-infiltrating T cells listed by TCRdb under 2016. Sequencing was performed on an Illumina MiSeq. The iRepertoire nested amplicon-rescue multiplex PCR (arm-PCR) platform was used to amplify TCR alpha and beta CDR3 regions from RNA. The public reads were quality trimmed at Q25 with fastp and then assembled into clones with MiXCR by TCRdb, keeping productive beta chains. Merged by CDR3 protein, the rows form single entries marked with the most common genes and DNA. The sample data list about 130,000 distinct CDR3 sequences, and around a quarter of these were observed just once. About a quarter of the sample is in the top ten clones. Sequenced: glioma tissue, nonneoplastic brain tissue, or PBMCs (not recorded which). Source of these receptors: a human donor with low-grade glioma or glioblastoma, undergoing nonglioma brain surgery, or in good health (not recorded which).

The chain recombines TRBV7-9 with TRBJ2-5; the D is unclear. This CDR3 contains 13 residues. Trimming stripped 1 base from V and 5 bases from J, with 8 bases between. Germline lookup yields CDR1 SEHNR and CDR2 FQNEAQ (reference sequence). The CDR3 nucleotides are TGTGCCAGCAGCTTAGTGCGTTCGGAGACCCAGTACTTC. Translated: CASSLVRSETQYF.

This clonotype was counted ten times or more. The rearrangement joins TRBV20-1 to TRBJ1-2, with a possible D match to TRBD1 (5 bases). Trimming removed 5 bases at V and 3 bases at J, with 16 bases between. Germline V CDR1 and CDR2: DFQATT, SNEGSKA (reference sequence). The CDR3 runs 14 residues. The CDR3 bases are TGCAGTGCTTCTAGTCAGGGACGATACTATGGCTACACCTTC. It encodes CSASSQGRYYGYTF.

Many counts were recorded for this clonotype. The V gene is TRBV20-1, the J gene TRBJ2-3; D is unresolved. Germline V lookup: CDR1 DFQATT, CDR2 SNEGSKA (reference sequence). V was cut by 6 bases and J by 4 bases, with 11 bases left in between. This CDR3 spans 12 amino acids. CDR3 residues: CSAQVNADTQYF. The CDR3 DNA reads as TGCAGTGCCCAAGTAAACGCAGATACGCAGTATTTT.

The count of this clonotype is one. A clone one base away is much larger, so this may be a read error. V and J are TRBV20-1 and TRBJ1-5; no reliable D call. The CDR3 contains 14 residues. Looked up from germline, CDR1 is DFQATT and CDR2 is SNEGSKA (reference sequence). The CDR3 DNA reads TGCAGTGCCAGCGCTGGCTATAGCAATCAGGCCCAGCATTTT. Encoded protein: CSASAGYSNQAQHF.

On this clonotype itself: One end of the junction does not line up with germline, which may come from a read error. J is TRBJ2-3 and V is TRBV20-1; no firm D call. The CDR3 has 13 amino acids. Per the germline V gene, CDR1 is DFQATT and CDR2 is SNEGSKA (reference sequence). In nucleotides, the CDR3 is TGCAGTTCCAAGAGATATAGAACAGATACACAGTATTTT. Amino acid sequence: CSSKRYRTDTQYF.

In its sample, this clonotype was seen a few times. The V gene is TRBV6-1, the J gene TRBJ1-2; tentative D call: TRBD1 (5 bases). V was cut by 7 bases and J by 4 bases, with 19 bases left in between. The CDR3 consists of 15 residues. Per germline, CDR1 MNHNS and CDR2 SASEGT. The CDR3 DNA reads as TGTGCCAGCACCTTACTTCTCGGGACTGCCTATGGCTACACCTTC. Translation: CASTLLLGTAYGYTF.

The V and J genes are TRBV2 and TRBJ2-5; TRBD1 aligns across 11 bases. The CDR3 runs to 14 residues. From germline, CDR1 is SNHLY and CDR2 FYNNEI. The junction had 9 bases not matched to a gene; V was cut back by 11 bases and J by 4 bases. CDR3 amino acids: CADAGTGGVETQYF. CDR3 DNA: TGTGCCGATGCCGGGACAGGGGGAGTAGAGACCCAGTACTTC.

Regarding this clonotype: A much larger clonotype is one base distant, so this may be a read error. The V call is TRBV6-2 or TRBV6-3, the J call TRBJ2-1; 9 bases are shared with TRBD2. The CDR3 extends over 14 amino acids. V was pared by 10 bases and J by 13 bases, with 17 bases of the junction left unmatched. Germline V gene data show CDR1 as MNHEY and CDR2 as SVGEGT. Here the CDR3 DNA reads TGTGCCACCACAGCGGGACTAGCAGGAGAGACCCAGTTCTTC. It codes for CATTAGLAGETQFF.

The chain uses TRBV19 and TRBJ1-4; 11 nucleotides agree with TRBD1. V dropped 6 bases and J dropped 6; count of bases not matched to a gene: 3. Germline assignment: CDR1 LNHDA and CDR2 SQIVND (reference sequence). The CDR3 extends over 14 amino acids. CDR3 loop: CASSWGQGDEKLFF. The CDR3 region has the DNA TGTGCCAGTAGCTGGGGACAGGGGGATGAAAAACTGTTTTTT.

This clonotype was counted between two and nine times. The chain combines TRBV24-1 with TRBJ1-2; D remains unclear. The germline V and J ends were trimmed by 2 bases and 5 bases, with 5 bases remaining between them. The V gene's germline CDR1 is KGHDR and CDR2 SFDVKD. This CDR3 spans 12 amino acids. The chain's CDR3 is CATSDSLYGYTF. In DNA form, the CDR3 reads TGTGCCACCAGTGATTCCTTATATGGCTACACCTTC.

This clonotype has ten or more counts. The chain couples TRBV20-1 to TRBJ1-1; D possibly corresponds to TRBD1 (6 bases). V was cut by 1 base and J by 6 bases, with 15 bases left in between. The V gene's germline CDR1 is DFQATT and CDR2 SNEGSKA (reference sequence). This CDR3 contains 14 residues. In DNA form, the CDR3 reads TGCAGTGCTAGAGTTTCAGGGGCTAGCGCTGAAGCTTTCTTT. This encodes CSARVSGASAEAFF.

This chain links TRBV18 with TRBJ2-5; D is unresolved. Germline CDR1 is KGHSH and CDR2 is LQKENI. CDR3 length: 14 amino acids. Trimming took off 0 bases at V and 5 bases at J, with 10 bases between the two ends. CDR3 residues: CASSPPPVGETQYF. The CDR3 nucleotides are TGTGCCAGCTCACCACCCCCAGTAGGCGAGACCCAGTACTTC. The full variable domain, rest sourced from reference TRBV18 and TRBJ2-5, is NAGVMQNPRHLVRRRGQEARLRCSPMKGHSHVYWYRQLPEEGLKFMVYLQKENIIDESGMPKERFSAEFPKEGPSILRIQQVVRGDSAAYFCASSPPPVGETQYFGPGTRLLVL.

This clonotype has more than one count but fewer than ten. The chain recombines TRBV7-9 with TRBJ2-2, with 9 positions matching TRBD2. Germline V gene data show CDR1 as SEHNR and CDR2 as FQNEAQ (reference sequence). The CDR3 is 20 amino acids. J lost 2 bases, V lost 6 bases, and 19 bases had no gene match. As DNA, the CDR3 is TGTGCCAGCAGTCTCCCCCACAAGCGGGGGGCACTAAGAAACACCGGGGAGCTGTTTTTT. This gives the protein CASSLPHKRGALRNTGELFF.